Below, 24 T cell receptor beta chains from the same sample are listed, as sequenced in a study of T cells in Graves' hyperthyroidism and ophthalmopathy. Amplified TCR beta CDR3 regions derived from RNA transcripts. Initially, a first-round RT-PCR of the TCR CDR3 employed the HTBI primer set. TCRdb analysed the multiplex PCR reads with MiXCR anew, one entry per CDR3 protein. The table includes around 610,000 distinct CDR3 sequences, under 15% detected once. Sequencing was performed on blood. These receptors all come from a woman in her forties with Graves' ophthalmopathy.

There are a few counts of this clonotype. The rearrangement links TRBV29-1 to TRBJ2-5; D perhaps matches TRBD1 (5 bases). Trimming removed 4 bases at V and 1 base at J, with 10 bases between. This CDR3 has 13 residues. Germline V gene lookup returns CDR1 SQVTM and CDR2 ANQGSEA. The CDR3 nucleotides read TGCAGCGTTGGATTACAGGTCCAAGAGACCCAGTACTTC. Protein product: CSVGLQVQETQYF.

V is TRBV29-1 and J is TRBJ1-2; 8 nucleotides line up with TRBD1. The CDR3 totals 12 residues. The V and J ends lost 5 bases and 7 bases, in that order; junction bases with no gene match: 6. CDR1 is SQVTM and CDR2 is ANQGSEA in the germline V gene. The CDR3 DNA follows: TGCAGCGTTTCGACAGGGGACCCTGGCTACACCTTC. This translates into CSVSTGDPGYTF.

This clonotype was observed many times. The V call is TRBV10-3, the J call TRBJ2-7; a possible D gene is TRBD1 (6 bases). The CDR3 spans 17 residues. With 5 bases removed from V and 2 bases from J, the gap between germline ends came to 22 bases. Germline CDR1 is ENHRY and CDR2 is SYGVKD. The CDR3 DNA sequence: TGTGCCATCAGTCTTGGGTCGGGACATGTGGTACCCTACGAGCAGTACTTC. The encoded protein is CAISLGSGHVVPYEQYF.

V usage is TRBV7-9 and J usage is TRBJ1-4; 10 nucleotides agree with TRBD1. The CDR3 spans 13 residues. V lost 5 bases, J lost 11 bases, and 5 bases stayed unmatched. Germline loops: CDR1 SEHNR, CDR2 FQNEAQ (reference sequence). CDR3 DNA sequence: TGTGCCAGCAGCCGGGACAGGGGAGATAAACTGTTTTTT. Its translation is CASSRDRGDKLFF.

This clonotype was detected a few times. This chain uses TRBV12-3 or TRBV12-4 with TRBJ1-1, with TRBD1 identical over 9 bases. The ends lost 5 bases at V and 7 bases at J; junction bases unmatched: 5. The CDR3 runs to 13 residues. The chain's CDR3 is CASSRGTGLEAFF. CDR3 coding DNA: TGTGCCAGCAGTCGGGGGACAGGGCTTGAAGCTTTCTTT.

This clonotype showed up many times. The chain carries TRBV11-2 and TRBJ2-7, with 10 bases that match TRBD1. J was trimmed by 11 bases and V by 8 bases; bases with no gene match: 15. Germline V lookup: CDR1 SGHAT, CDR2 FQNNGV. This CDR3 contains 14 residues. This CDR3 is CASALTGGLSGEYF. CDR3 sequence (DNA): TGTGCCAGCGCTTTGACAGGGGGCTTGTCTGGGGAGTACTTC. The full variable domain, its missing parts supplied by reference TRBV11-2 and TRBJ2-7, is EAGVAQSPRYKIIEKRQSVAFWCNPISGHATLYWYQQILGQGPKLLIQFQNNGVVDDSQLPKDRFSAERLKGVDSTLKIQPAKLEDSAVYLCASALTGGLSGEYFGPGTRLTVT.

This clonotype was recorded at least ten times. This rearrangement joins TRBV12-3 or TRBV12-4 to TRBJ1-2; D gene unclear. This CDR3 has 14 amino acids. V lost 4 bases and J lost 3, with 12 bases in between. CDR3 coding DNA: TGTGCCAGCAGTTCATCTGGACGAGACTATGGCTACACCTTC. Translating gives CASSSSGRDYGYTF.

Details on this clonotype: A much larger clone lies one base from this, so it may be a read error. The J gene is TRBJ2-7, the V gene TRBV10-3; TRBD2 is a possible D gene (5 bases). Germline V gene sequence: CDR1 ENHRY, CDR2 SYGVKD. The length of the CDR3 is 13 residues. Trimming cost V 3 bases and J 2 bases, with 8 bases left between them. For the CDR3, the DNA is TGTGCCATCAGTGAATACGGGGCCTACGAGCAGTACTTC. This translates into CAISEYGAYEQYF.

This clonotype has at least ten counts. This chain connects TRBV28 to TRBJ1-2; D perhaps matches TRBD1 (5 bases). Per the germline V gene, CDR1 is MDHEN and CDR2 is SYDVKM. The V gene lost 10 bases and the J gene lost 8 bases, with 20 bases spanning the gap. This CDR3 contains 13 residues. As DNA, the CDR3 is TGTGCCACCCATTCCGGGCAGGGATTCGGCTACACCTTC. Translation gives CATHSGQGFGYTF.

This clonotype has ten or more counts. This chain joins TRBV6-2 or TRBV6-3 and TRBJ2-3; tentative D call: TRBD1 (5 bases). In germline, CDR1 is MNHEY, CDR2 SVGEGT. Trimming left V 6 bases short and J 6 bases short, with 16 bases between. This CDR3 comprises 14 residues. CDR3 sequence reads: CASRDSDSVDTQYF. CDR3 in DNA: TGTGCCAGCAGAGACAGCGATTCTGTGGATACGCAGTATTTT.

CDR3 bases: TGTGCCAGCAGCTTTGTGGGGTTTGATAACACTGAAGCTTTCTTT. The encoded protein is CASSFVGFDNTEAFF. The V call is TRBV7-2, the J call TRBJ1-1, with D hard to call. V was clipped by 3 bases and J by 2 bases, with 13 bases between them. Germline-derived CDR1 and CDR2 are SGHTA and FQGNSA. This CDR3 region has 15 residues.

This chain links TRBV24-1 with TRBJ2-3; 8 positions agree with TRBD1. V lost 3 bases, J lost 7 bases, and 5 bases stayed unmatched. Germline CDR1 and CDR2: KGHDR and SFDVKD. CDR3 length equals 14 residues. The CDR3 here is CATSDIQGANTQYF. The CDR3 nucleotides are TGTGCCACCAGTGATATTCAGGGGGCAAATACGCAGTATTTT.

The sample holds many counts of this clonotype. The chain is built from TRBV29-1 and TRBJ2-5; tentatively, D is TRBD2 (6 bases). This CDR3 contains 12 residues. Between the trimmed V and J ends, which lost 3 bases and 5 bases, there was a span of 10 bases. Germline CDR1 is SQVTM and CDR2 is ANQGSEA. The CDR3 DNA is TGCAGCGTTGAGGTGGGGAGGGAGACCCAGTACTTC. Translating it yields CSVEVGRETQYF.

The genes are TRBV6-5 and TRBJ2-4; D is possibly TRBD1 (6 bases). CDR1 is MNHEY and CDR2 is SVGAGI in the germline V gene. The CDR3 runs to 15 residues. V was cut by 3 bases and J by 6 bases, with 15 bases left in between. CDR3 amino acids: CASSYGDKSGNIQYF. For the CDR3, the DNA is TGTGCCAGCAGTTATGGGGACAAGTCGGGAAACATTCAGTACTTC.

This clonotype was seen a few times. The chain couples TRBV20-1 to TRBJ2-7; D is possibly TRBD2 (7 bases). Germline values: CDR1 DFQATT, CDR2 SNEGSKA (reference sequence). V was pared by 6 bases and J by 2 bases, with 14 bases between. The CDR3 is made up of 13 amino acids. The CDR3 bases are TGCAGTGCAGGGGGGGGGGAACCCTACGAGCAGTACTTC. This translates into CSAGGGEPYEQYF.

This clonotype showed up many times. This chain uses TRBV18 with TRBJ2-7; D gene ambiguous. Per germline, CDR1 KGHSH and CDR2 LQKENI. The CDR3 contains 11 residues. V was clipped by 5 bases and J by 6 bases, with 8 bases between them. CDR3 DNA sequence: TGTGCCAGCTCAGATTCTGGCGAGCAGTACTTC. Its translation: CASSDSGEQYF.

V and J are TRBV28 and TRBJ2-2; D is perhaps TRBD1 (5 bases). V was trimmed by 2 bases and J by 7 bases, leaving 8 bases between them. The CDR3 consists of 13 residues. Per germline, CDR1 MDHEN and CDR2 SYDVKM. The CDR3 nucleotides read TGTGCCAGCAGTTTACCAGGGCTCGGGGAGCTGTTTTTT. Translated, it gives CASSLPGLGELFF.

The chain is built from TRBV3-1 and TRBJ2-5; 7 bases align to TRBD2. J lost 5 bases, V lost 6 bases, and 15 bases had no gene match. The CDR3 extends over 16 amino acids. Per the germline V gene, CDR1 is LGHDT and CDR2 is YNNKEL (reference sequence). DNA for the CDR3: TGTGCCAGCAGTTTTCTAGCGGCCTCAGGGAAGGAGACCCAGTACTTC. Amino acids: CASSFLAASGKETQYF.

This clonotype appeared many times. The gene calls are TRBV20-1 and TRBJ1-5; D is ambiguous. With 4 bases removed from V and 0 bases from J, the gap between germline ends came to 13 bases. Germline V gene sequence: CDR1 DFQATT, CDR2 SNEGSKA (reference sequence). This CDR3 comprises 15 residues. DNA of the CDR3: TGCAGTGCTATGGAAGGAGAAACTAGCAATCAGCCCCAGCATTTT. Translated: CSAMEGETSNQPQHF.

This clonotype was counted ten times or more. This chain joins TRBV6-5 and TRBJ1-1; D may be TRBD1 (6 bases). This CDR3 region has 15 residues. Germline V gene lookup returns CDR1 MNHEY and CDR2 SVGAGI. V was pared by 2 bases and J by 6 bases, with 16 bases between. This chain's CDR3 is CASSYQPLTGPEAFF. The CDR3 DNA follows: TGTGCCAGCAGTTACCAGCCTCTAACAGGGCCTGAAGCTTTCTTT.

This clonotype was seen ten or more times. The CDR3 reads CATSEARGFYNEQFF. The CDR3 coding sequence is TGTGCCACCAGTGAGGCAAGAGGGTTCTACAATGAGCAGTTCTTC. The chain is built from TRBV24-1 and TRBJ2-1, with a possible D match to TRBD2 (5 bases). Germline CDR1 reads KGHDR; CDR2 reads SFDVKD. Deletions cut 4 bases from V and 3 bases from J, with 12 bases between. The CDR3 is 15 amino acids.

The V call is TRBV20-1, the J call TRBJ2-7; TRBD2 agrees at 7 bases. Trimming took 0 bases from V and 4 from J; bases not matched to a gene: 12. Germline CDR1 DFQATT, CDR2 SNEGSKA (reference sequence). The CDR3 contains 16 residues. CDR3 region: CSARDFRGGRLYEQYF. In DNA, the CDR3 is TGCAGTGCTAGAGATTTCAGAGGCGGGAGATTATACGAGCAGTACTTC.

The table lists this clonotype with many counts. The rearrangement joins TRBV20-1 to TRBJ2-2, with no clear D. CDR1 is DFQATT, CDR2 SNEGSKA, per germline (reference sequence). This CDR3 comprises 17 residues. V lost 0 bases and J 2 bases, leaving 16 bases between the germline ends. CDR3 region: CSARDHVEGINTGELFF. The CDR3 DNA follows: TGCAGTGCTAGAGATCACGTGGAAGGGATTAACACCGGGGAGCTGTTTTTT.

This clonotype was picked up many times. The rearrangement uses TRBV5-1 and TRBJ2-2; a weak D match, TRBD1 (8 bases). Trimming took 5 bases from V and 5 from J, leaving 28 bases between them. The length of the CDR3 is 19 residues. Germline CDR1 reads SGHRS; CDR2 reads YFSETQ. The CDR3 here is CASSARQGWLADATGELFF. The CDR3 coding sequence is TGCGCCAGCAGTGCTCGACAGGGGTGGCTAGCGGACGCAACCGGGGAGCTGTTTTTT.